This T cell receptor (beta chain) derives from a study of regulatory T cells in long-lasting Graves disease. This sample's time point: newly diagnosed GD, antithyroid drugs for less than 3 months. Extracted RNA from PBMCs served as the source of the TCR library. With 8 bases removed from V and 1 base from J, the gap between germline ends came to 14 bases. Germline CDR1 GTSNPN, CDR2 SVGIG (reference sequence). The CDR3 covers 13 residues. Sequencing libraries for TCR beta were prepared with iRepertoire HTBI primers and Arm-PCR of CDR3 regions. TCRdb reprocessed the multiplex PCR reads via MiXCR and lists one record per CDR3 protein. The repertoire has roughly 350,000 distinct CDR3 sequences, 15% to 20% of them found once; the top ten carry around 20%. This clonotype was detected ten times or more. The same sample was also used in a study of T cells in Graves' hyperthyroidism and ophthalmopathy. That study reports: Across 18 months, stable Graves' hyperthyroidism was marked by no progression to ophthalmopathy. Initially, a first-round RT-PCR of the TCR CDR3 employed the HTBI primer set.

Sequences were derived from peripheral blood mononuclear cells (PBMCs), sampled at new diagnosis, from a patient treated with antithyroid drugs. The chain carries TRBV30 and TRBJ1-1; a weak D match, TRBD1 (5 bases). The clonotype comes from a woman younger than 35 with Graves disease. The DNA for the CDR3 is TGTGCCCCCCCGGGACCGTCGAACACTGAAGCTTTCTTT. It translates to CAPPGPSNTEAFF.